This record concerns one T cell receptor beta chain sequence. Using immunoSEQ multiplex PCR, the repertoire was profiled, and TCRdb retains in-frame clones only, with some absent. The sample has fewer than 350,000 clones, approximately 91% seen once. The CDR3 length is 13 residues. From germline, CDR1 is SGHRS and CDR2 YFSETQ. V trimming: 0 bases; J trimming: 13 bases; junction bases outside the gene matches: 4. This entry belongs to a study of blood T cell repertoires in COVID-19. The receptor was isolated from a man aged 18 to 30 with active or convalescent COVID-19. Sample: peripheral blood. The chain carries TRBV5-1 and TRBJ2-1, with 10 bases that match TRBD1. The CDR3 loop is CASSLDGQGGQFF. The CDR3, as DNA: TGCGCCAGCAGCTTGGATGGACAGGGGGGACAGTTCTTC.